This TCR beta chain is drawn from a study of CD8 T cells in Susac syndrome. RNA, at about 0.45 to 1 ug, was reverse transcribed with random hexamers. TCRdb processed the immunoSEQ multiplex PCR reads anew with MiXCR; each CDR3 protein has one entry. The sample has about 440,000 distinct CDR3 sequences, 75% to 90% seen once; the top ten hold about 0.1%. It was treatment-naive patients with stable or active relapsing-remitting disease who made up the multiple sclerosis controls. Germline assignment: CDR1 DFQATT and CDR2 SNEGSKA (reference sequence). V was shortened by 3 bases and J by 5 bases, with 7 bases between the two germline ends. This CDR3 has 11 amino acids.

The chain couples TRBV20-1 to TRBJ1-2; D is uncertain. This sequence originates from a human donor with multiple sclerosis. Sequencing input: CD8+ T cells from PBMCs. CDR3 sequence: CSASHLYGYTF. CDR3 bases: TGCAGTGCTAGCCACCTATATGGCTACACCTTC.